Following are 28 T cell receptor beta chains from one sample sequenced in a study of beta chain features in type 1 diabetes. Expressed TCRB transcripts were sequenced because the entire RNA isolate underwent reverse transcription. The method was immunoSEQ multiplex PCR; TCRdb's version includes in-frame clones alone and lacks a portion of them. This table has hundreds of thousands of clones, roughly 31% appearing once. Source material: naive CD4+ T cells from blood. These TCRs come from a man aged 18 to 30 in good health.

V gene TRBV14 combines with J gene TRBJ2-6; D uncertain. This CDR3 region has 15 residues. Germline loops: CDR1 SGHDN, CDR2 FVKESK. V dropped 4 bases and J dropped 2 bases, with 9 bases sitting between them. The CDR3 DNA is TGTGCCAGCAGCCCCGGTGGAGCTGGGGCCAACGTCCTGACTTTC. Its protein product is CASSPGGAGANVLTF.

The chain has TRBV29-1 and TRBJ2-1, with unresolved D. V was clipped by 6 bases and J by 8 bases, with 14 bases between them. CDR1 and CDR2 (germline): SQVTM, ANQGSEA. CDR3 size: 12 residues. This CDR3 reads CSVRGRVDEQFF. In nucleotides, the CDR3 is TGCAGCGTGCGAGGAAGGGTCGATGAGCAGTTCTTC.

This clone was recorded a few times. The chain recombines TRBV2 with TRBJ1-1, with D unresolved. Between the trimmed V and J ends, which lost 5 bases and 10 bases, there was a span of 17 bases. CDR3 size: 13 residues. CDR1 is SNHLY and CDR2 is FYNNEI in the germline V gene. CDR3 residues: CASSFGLTTAAFF. CDR3 sequence (DNA): TGTGCCAGCAGTTTCGGACTAACCACAGCAGCTTTCTTT.

This clone was seen only once. This chain uses TRBV12-2 with TRBJ2-5. TRBV12-2 is a pseudogene locus. The CDR3 is made up of 11 amino acids. The DNA for the CDR3 is TGTGCAAGTCGGTCATGGGAGACCCAGTACTTC. Protein sequence: CASRSWETQYF.

This clone was observed a few times. This chain links TRBV4-1 with TRBJ2-7, with 10 bases aligning to TRBD2. There are 18 residues in the CDR3. Germline CDR1 is MGHRA and CDR2 is YSYEKL. V gave up 2 bases and J gave up 3 bases; unmatched junction bases: 13. DNA for the CDR3: TGCGCCAGCAGCCAAATCGGGGCTAGCGGGAGTGTAAACTACGAGCAGTACTTC. As protein: CASSQIGASGSVNYEQYF.

This chain links TRBV2 with TRBJ1-5; D gene ambiguous. V lost 1 base, J lost 2 bases, and 0 bases lay in between. The CDR3 has 12 residues. Germline CDR1 reads SNHLY; CDR2 reads FYNNEI. The CDR3 sequence is CASSEGNQPQHF. Here the CDR3 DNA reads TGTGCCAGCAGTGAAGGCAATCAGCCCCAGCATTTT.

This clone was counted only a few times. This chain connects TRBV10-2 to TRBJ2-1; possibly TRBD1 or TRBD2 for D (5 bases each). Trimming pared 8 bases from V and 3 bases from J, leaving 26 bases between. From germline, CDR1 is WSHSY and CDR2 SAAADI. The CDR3 sequence is 18 residues long. The CDR3 DNA reads as TGCGCCAGCCGAACTGGCTGGGGGAACGCTCGGAACTACAATGAGCAGTTCTTC. It translates to CASRTGWGNARNYNEQFF.

V gene TRBV5-1 combines with J gene TRBJ2-6; possible D gene TRBD1, 5 bases. Trimming took off 0 bases at V and 1 base at J, with 8 bases between the two ends. Germline assignment: CDR1 SGHRS and CDR2 YFSETQ. The CDR3 consists of 16 residues. The CDR3 nucleotides read TGCGCCAGCAGCTTGGACAGGCCATCTGGGGCCAACGTCCTGACTTTC. Amino acids: CASSLDRPSGANVLTF.

The chain combines TRBV7-2 with TRBJ2-1, with 7 bases that match TRBD1. The ends lost 2 bases at V and 6 bases at J; junction bases unmatched: 7. The CDR3 is 15 amino acids. From germline, CDR1 is SGHTA and CDR2 FQGNSA. CDR3 sequence: CASSLSRGRTNEQFF. CDR3 DNA sequence: TGTGCCAGCAGCTTATCTAGGGGGCGCACCAATGAGCAGTTCTTC.

CDR3 sequence: CAISESGSSGANVLTF. The DNA for the CDR3 is TGTGCCATCAGTGAGTCCGGGAGCTCTGGGGCCAACGTCCTGACTTTC. The genes are TRBV10-3 and TRBJ2-6, with D tentatively TRBD2 (6 bases). CDR1 and CDR2 (germline): ENHRY, SYGVKD. The ends were cut back, 0 bases at V and 0 bases at J, with 6 bases in the middle. The CDR3 has 16 amino acids.

This clone was seen a few times. This sequence joins TRBV5-1 and TRBJ2-4; D ambiguous. Trimming cost V 5 bases and J 0 bases, with 9 bases left between them. The germline CDR1 and CDR2 sequences are SGHRS and YFSETQ. The CDR3 runs 14 residues. The CDR3 sequence is CASRTDLAKNIQYF. In DNA form, the CDR3 reads TGCGCCAGCAGAACAGATTTAGCCAAAAACATTCAGTACTTC. The variable domain in full, with the rest retrieved from reference TRBV5-1 and TRBJ2-4, is KAGVTQTPRYLIKTRGQQVTLSCSPISGHRSVSWYQQTPGQGLQFLFEYFSETQRNKGNFPGRFSGRQFSNSRSEMNVSTLELGDSALYLCASRTDLAKNIQYFGAGTRLSVL.

This clone was counted only a few times. The rearrangement joins TRBV5-4 to TRBJ2-1; TRBD2 might be the D (5 bases). V was pared by 2 bases and J by 3 bases, with 12 bases between. Germline CDR1 is SGHNT and CDR2 is YYREEE (reference sequence). The CDR3 sequence is 15 residues long. In DNA, the CDR3 is TGTGCCAGCAGCTTAGTGGGAGCGGACTACAATGAGCAGTTCTTC. Translated, it gives CASSLVGADYNEQFF.

The sample holds one count of this clone. The chain couples TRBV14 to TRBJ2-7, with 10 bases matching TRBD1. CDR3 length: 15 residues. From germline, CDR1 is SGHDN and CDR2 FVKESK. V lost 3 bases to trimming and J lost 3 bases; unmatched junction nucleotides: 5. The chain's CDR3 is CASSQPGQGHYEQYF. The DNA of the CDR3 is TGTGCCAGCAGCCAGCCGGGACAGGGGCACTACGAGCAGTACTTC.

This chain joins TRBV29-1 and TRBJ1-2; D uncertain. The CDR3 totals 12 residues. Germline-derived CDR1 and CDR2 are SQVTM and ANQGSEA. The V gene lost 5 bases and the J gene lost 0 bases, with 7 bases spanning the gap. The CDR3 region is CSVTRSNYGYTF. The CDR3, as DNA: TGCAGCGTTACGCGCTCTAACTATGGCTACACCTTC.

J is TRBJ2-1 and V is TRBV5-1; D is perhaps TRBD2 (6 bases). Germline CDR1 SGHRS, CDR2 YFSETQ. The CDR3 loop spans 14 amino acids. Trimming removed 3 bases at V and 8 bases at J, with 15 bases between. In DNA, the CDR3 is TGCGCCAGCAGCTCCGAGTGGGGGGTCCATGAGCAGTTCTTC. Protein product: CASSSEWGVHEQFF.

V is TRBV6-5 and J is TRBJ2-1; 9 bases map to TRBD2. The junction had 7 bases not matched to a gene; V was cut back by 5 bases and J by 8 bases. Per germline, CDR1 MNHEY and CDR2 SVGAGI. This CDR3 has 14 residues. The chain's CDR3 is CASSKGTSSDEQFF. The CDR3 DNA reads as TGTGCCAGCAGTAAAGGGACTAGCAGCGATGAGCAGTTCTTC.

This clone was observed a handful of times. The gene calls are TRBV25-1 and TRBJ1-2, with 7 positions matching TRBD1. The CDR3 runs 15 residues. With V trimmed by 1 base and J by 8 bases, 10 bases remained unmatched. Germline lookup yields CDR1 MGHDK and CDR2 SYGVNS. CDR3: CASSESGSGGWGYTF. The CDR3, as DNA: TGTGCCAGCAGTGAATCCGGGTCAGGGGGATGGGGCTACACCTTC.

The chain combines TRBV29-1 with TRBJ2-5; a possible D gene is TRBD1 (5 bases). The CDR3 length is 13 residues. Germline loops: CDR1 SQVTM, CDR2 ANQGSEA. Trimming cost V 6 bases and J 5 bases, with 16 bases left between them. The CDR3: CSVSDTNGETQYF. The DNA for the CDR3 is TGCAGCGTGTCGGACACAAACGGGGAGACCCAGTACTTC.

The chain has TRBV29-1 and TRBJ1-1, with unresolved D. Trimming took off 4 bases at V and 9 bases at J, with 9 bases between the two ends. The CDR3 loop spans 10 amino acids. Germline loops: CDR1 SQVTM, CDR2 ANQGSEA. CDR3 bases: TGCAGCGTTGTAAGAGCCCAAGCTTTCTTT. This sequence encodes CSVVRAQAFF.

This clone was detected only a few times. This chain links TRBV20-1 with TRBJ1-1; D gene ambiguous. Germline V gene sequence: CDR1 DFQATT, CDR2 SNEGSKA (reference sequence). V lost 5 bases and J lost 11, with 15 bases in between. The CDR3 loop spans 11 amino acids. The CDR3 bases are TGCAGTGCTGGGCTTTCTGGGAGGGCTTTCTTT. Its protein product is CSAGLSGRAFF.

J is TRBJ2-2 and V is TRBV4-1, with 7 bases fitting TRBD2. J lost 7 bases, V lost 0 bases, and 8 bases had no gene match. Germline CDR1 is MGHRA and CDR2 is YSYEKL. The CDR3 totals 16 residues. CDR3 sequence: CASSQDPRGGLGELFF. The CDR3 DNA reads TGCGCCAGCAGCCAAGACCCACGGGGAGGGCTCGGGGAGCTGTTTTTT.

This clone has more than one count but fewer than ten. The chain has TRBV29-1 and TRBJ2-5; 8 bases match TRBD1. J gave up 7 bases and V 4 bases, and 5 bases lay outside the gene matches. The CDR3 extends over 12 amino acids. Germline loops: CDR1 SQVTM, CDR2 ANQGSEA. CDR3 amino acids: CSVVDRDVTQYF. As DNA, the CDR3 is TGCAGCGTTGTGGACAGGGATGTGACCCAGTACTTC. The full variable domain, in which reference TRBV29-1 and TRBJ2-5 provide the parts outside the CDR3, is SAVISQKPSRDICQRGTSLTIQCQVDSQVTMMFWYRQQPGQSLTLIATANQGSEATYESGFVIDKFPISRPNLTFSTLTVSNMSPEDSSIYLCSVVDRDVTQYFGPGTRLLVL.

V usage is TRBV7-9 and J usage is TRBJ2-7; weak D call: TRBD1 (6 bases). V lost 5 bases, J lost 3 bases, and 11 bases lay in between. The CDR3 is made up of 13 amino acids. Per the germline V gene, CDR1 is SEHNR and CDR2 is FQNEAQ (reference sequence). The CDR3 coding sequence is TGTGCCAGCAGCCGTATACAGGGCTACGAGCAGTACTTC. It codes for CASSRIQGYEQYF.

J is TRBJ1-2 and V is TRBV20-1; no reliable D call. V was shortened by 6 bases and J by 2 bases, with 4 bases between the two germline ends. Germline assignment: CDR1 DFQATT and CDR2 SNEGSKA (reference sequence). The CDR3 covers 10 residues. CDR3: CSAWNYGYTF. The DNA of the CDR3 is TGCAGTGCGTGGAACTATGGCTACACCTTC.

About this clone itself: This CDR3 is also generated by other DNA sequences in the sample. The rearrangement links TRBV7-9 to TRBJ2-3; D not resolved. There are 14 residues in the CDR3. The germline V gene encodes CDR1 SEHNR and CDR2 FQNEAQ (reference sequence). The V end was cut by 3 bases, the J end by 1 base, with 8 bases between. This CDR3 reads CASSLVGRTDTQYF. DNA for the CDR3: TGTGCCAGCAGCTTGGTGGGTCGCACAGATACGCAGTATTTT.

This clone appeared a single time. The chain joins TRBV30 to TRBJ2-5; D not certain. Trimming removed 2 bases from V and 4 bases from J, with 14 bases in between. This CDR3 has 14 amino acids. Germline V CDR1 and CDR2: GTSNPN, SVGIG (reference sequence). CDR3 residues: CAWSPLSRGETQYF. CDR3 coding DNA: TGTGCCTGGAGTCCCCTGTCCAGAGGAGAGACCCAGTACTTC. Variable domain in full (rest from reference TRBV30 and TRBJ2-5): SQTIHQWPATLVQPVGSPLSLECTVEGTSNPNLYWYRQAAGRGLQLLFYSVGIGQISSEVPQNLSASRPQDRQFILSSKKLLLSDSGFYLCAWSPLSRGETQYFGPGTRLLVL.

V and J are TRBV19 and TRBJ1-2; 8 bases are shared with TRBD1. This CDR3 has 14 residues. Germline values: CDR1 LNHDA, CDR2 SQIVND (reference sequence). Trimming removed 7 bases from V and 6 bases from J; junction bases left unmatched: 10. The CDR3 loop is CASIALDRANGYTF. For the CDR3, the DNA is TGTGCCAGTATCGCCCTGGACAGGGCGAATGGCTACACCTTC.

This clone was observed a few times. The rearrangement links TRBV30 to TRBJ1-3; D remains ambiguous. V gave up 3 bases and J gave up 1 base, with 10 bases separating them. This CDR3 is built from 14 residues. The germline V gene encodes CDR1 GTSNPN and CDR2 SVGIG (reference sequence). The CDR3 DNA follows: TGTGCCTGGAGCCAGGCCATTTCTGGAAACACCATATATTTT. Residues: CAWSQAISGNTIYF. Looking up the rest from reference TRBV30 and TRBJ1-3 gives the full variable domain: SQTIHQWPATLVQPVGSPLSLECTVEGTSNPNLYWYRQAAGRGLQLLFYSVGIGQISSEVPQNLSASRPQDRQFILSSKKLLLSDSGFYLCAWSQAISGNTIYFGEGSWLTVV.